What follows are 24 T cell receptor beta chains derived from one specimen sequenced in a study of blood T cell repertoires in COVID-19. The method was immunoSEQ multiplex PCR; TCRdb's version includes in-frame clones alone and lacks a portion of them. The data show about 130,000 clones, 55% to 75% seen once. The source material was peripheral blood. All receptors come from a woman in her 70s with acute or convalescent COVID-19.

The rearrangement joins TRBV5-1 to TRBJ1-2; D is uncertain. CDR3 length equals 13 residues. Germline assignment: CDR1 SGHRS and CDR2 YFSETQ. Trimming cost V 0 bases and J 8 bases, with 11 bases left between them. CDR3 residues: CASSLGRLEGYTF. The CDR3 nucleotides read TGCGCCAGCAGCTTGGGACGACTGGAGGGCTACACCTTC.

The chain has TRBV3-1 (or the pseudogene TRBV3-2) and TRBJ2-7, with 7 bases that match TRBD1. J lost 0 bases, V lost 4 bases, and 6 bases had no gene match. The CDR3 has 15 residues. CDR1 is LGHDT and CDR2 is YNNKEL in the germline V gene (reference sequence). In DNA, the CDR3 is TGTGCCAGCAGCCCCAAGACAGGGCGCTCCTACGAGCAGTACTTC. As protein: CASSPKTGRSYEQYF.

This sequence joins TRBV19 and TRBJ2-1; 8 bases agree with TRBD2. CDR1 is LNHDA and CDR2 is SQIVND in the germline V gene (reference sequence). J gave up 6 bases and V 5 bases, and 12 bases lay outside the gene matches. This CDR3 region has 16 residues. The CDR3 here is CASSRRGSGGVNEQFF. The DNA of the CDR3 is TGTGCCAGTAGTCGTAGGGGCAGCGGGGGTGTCAATGAGCAGTTCTTC.

This chain uses TRBV7-9 with TRBJ1-1, with TRBD1 matching 8 bases. Per the germline V gene, CDR1 is SEHNR and CDR2 is FQNEAQ (reference sequence). The CDR3 covers 15 residues. The V gene end was trimmed by 6 bases and the J gene end by 1 base; junction bases not matched to a gene: 7. The CDR3 DNA reads as TGTGCCAGCAGTCAGACAGGGGTAGGGAACACTGAAGCTTTCTTT. It encodes CASSQTGVGNTEAFF.

The chain is built from TRBV14 and TRBJ2-3, with TRBD2 as a possible D gene (6 bases). Germline V gives CDR1 SGHDN, CDR2 FVKESK. Trimming took 1 base from V and 1 from J, leaving 12 bases between them. The CDR3 is made up of 16 amino acids. CDR3 DNA sequence: TGTGCCAGCAGCCAAGGGAGGGGCCTGGGCACAGATACGCAGTATTTT. Translated, it gives CASSQGRGLGTDTQYF.

There are a few counts of this clone. This sequence joins TRBV12-3 or TRBV12-4 and TRBJ1-4; D is perhaps TRBD1 (5 bases). The ends were cut back, 7 bases at V and 8 bases at J, with 14 bases in the middle. The length of the CDR3 is 13 residues. CDR3 nucleotides: TGTGCCAGCACCTTGGGGGGAGGGGAAAAACTGTTTTTT. Translated, it gives CASTLGGGEKLFF.

This clone was counted between two and nine times. The V call is TRBV6-2 or TRBV6-3, the J call TRBJ1-4, with D perhaps TRBD1 (6 bases). The CDR3 consists of 12 residues. CDR1 MNHEY and CDR2 SVGEGT come from the germline V gene. The V gene lost 5 bases and the J gene lost 15 bases, with 16 bases spanning the gap. In DNA, the CDR3 is TGTGCCAGCAGTCCGACCGGACAGCCTTTGTTTTTT. Translating gives CASSPTGQPLFF.

This chain links TRBV10-3 with TRBJ1-4; 8 nucleotides match TRBD1. CDR1 is ENHRY and CDR2 is SYGVKD in the germline V gene. Trimming at V came to 2 bases and at J to 8 bases, leaving 7 bases not matched to a gene. CDR3 size: 15 residues. This CDR3 reads CAISENGQGGEKLFF. CDR3 coding DNA: TGTGCCATCAGTGAGAACGGACAGGGAGGGGAAAAACTGTTTTTT.

This chain connects TRBV19 to TRBJ1-2, with TRBD1 identical over 8 bases. Per germline, CDR1 LNHDA and CDR2 SQIVND (reference sequence). CDR3 length: 15 amino acids. With 3 bases clipped from V and 2 bases from J, the junction kept 5 bases outside the gene matches. The DNA of the CDR3 is TGTGCCAGTAGTATCAGGGGGCGAGGGAACTATGGCTACACCTTC. Translating gives CASSIRGRGNYGYTF.

The genes are TRBV6-1 and TRBJ1-4; possibly TRBD1 for D (5 bases). V lost 2 bases and J lost 7, with 14 bases in between. The CDR3 extends over 15 amino acids. In germline, CDR1 is MNHNS, CDR2 SASEGT. The CDR3 DNA follows: TGTGCCAGCAGTGAATTTACCGGGGGGGGTGAAAAACTGTTTTTT. Encoded protein: CASSEFTGGGEKLFF.

The J gene is TRBJ2-7, the V gene TRBV21-1; TRBD1 is the table's D call, not checked against the DNA. TRBV21-1 is listed as a pseudogene. The CDR3 loop spans 14 amino acids. The CDR3 spells CASSTGRGIDEQYF. The CDR3 DNA follows: TGTGCCAGCAGCACAGGCAGGGGGATCGACGAGCAGTACTTC.

The rearrangement joins TRBV3-1 (or the pseudogene TRBV3-2) to TRBJ2-1; 7 positions match TRBD1. Germline V gene sequence: CDR1 LGHDT, CDR2 YNNKEL (reference sequence). V was pared by 2 bases and J by 2 bases, with 6 bases of the junction left unmatched. The CDR3 sequence is 16 residues long. The CDR3 nucleotides are TGTGCCAGCAGCCAAACTGGACAGGTTCCCTACAATGAGCAGTTCTTC. This encodes CASSQTGQVPYNEQFF.

The chain joins TRBV16 to TRBJ1-2; D is possibly TRBD1 (5 bases). The ends were cut back, 2 bases at V and 2 bases at J, with 18 bases in the middle. CDR1 is KGHSY and CDR2 is FQNENV in the germline V gene. The CDR3 loop spans 17 amino acids. The CDR3 DNA sequence: TGTGCCAGCAGCCAAATGGTTAGACAAGACAGAAACTATGGCTACACCTTC. Residues: CASSQMVRQDRNYGYTF.

The rearrangement joins TRBV6-5 to TRBJ1-1, with a tentative D call TRBD1 (6 bases). Germline loops: CDR1 MNHEY, CDR2 SVGAGI. V was shortened by 6 bases and J by 10 bases, with 12 bases between the two germline ends. CDR3 length: 11 amino acids. The CDR3 nucleotides read TGTGCCAGCAGCTCCAACAGGGTAGCTTTCTTT. It codes for CASSSNRVAFF.

The chain recombines TRBV19 with TRBJ2-3; D ambiguous. This CDR3 contains 12 residues. Trimming left V 1 base short and J 11 bases short, with 10 bases between. Germline loops: CDR1 LNHDA, CDR2 SQIVND (reference sequence). Written as DNA, the CDR3 is TGTGCCAGTAGTATAGGACAAGGTGGGCAGTATTTT. This translates into CASSIGQGGQYF.

CDR3 nucleotides: TGTGCCAGTAGTATAGGTACAGGGGGACGGTGGGGCTACACCTTC. Translating it yields CASSIGTGGRWGYTF. V usage is TRBV19 and J usage is TRBJ1-2, with 8 bases lining up with TRBD1. V shed 1 base and J 8 bases; nucleotides not matched to a gene: 9. This CDR3 is 15 amino acids long. The germline gives CDR1 LNHDA, CDR2 SQIVND (reference sequence).

V gene TRBV12-5 combines with J gene TRBJ2-7; 11 positions agree with TRBD2. CDR1 is LGHNT and CDR2 is FRNRAP in the germline V gene. There are 18 residues in the CDR3. Trimming removed 2 bases from V and 6 bases from J; junction bases left unmatched: 15. CDR3 residues: CASGLQVVAGGAVREQYF. The CDR3 bases are TGTGCTAGTGGTTTGCAGGTTGTAGCGGGGGGGGCCGTCCGCGAGCAGTACTTC.

V usage is TRBV9 and J usage is TRBJ2-4; D not resolved. Germline lookup yields CDR1 SGDLS and CDR2 YYNGEE. There are 14 residues in the CDR3. V gave up 0 bases and J gave up 8 bases, with 12 bases separating them. Here the CDR3 reads CASSVAPGSDIQYF. CDR3 in DNA: TGTGCCAGCAGCGTAGCGCCAGGATCGGACATTCAGTACTTC.

This sequence joins TRBV5-6 and TRBJ2-1; D is unresolved. Trimming cost V 5 bases and J 4 bases, with 4 bases left between them. Germline V gene lookup returns CDR1 SGHDT and CDR2 YYEEEE. The CDR3 loop spans 11 amino acids. In nucleotides, the CDR3 is TGTGCCAGCAGTTTATACAATGAGCAGTTCTTC. Amino acid sequence: CASSLYNEQFF.

The CDR3 nucleotides read TGTGCCAGCAGCCAAGATCCTAAATCAGATACGCAGTATTTT. This encodes CASSQDPKSDTQYF. This chain connects TRBV3-1 (or the pseudogene TRBV3-2) to TRBJ2-3; D gene unclear. CDR1 is LGHDT, CDR2 YNNKEL, per germline (reference sequence). With 0 bases removed from V and 4 bases from J, the gap between germline ends came to 8 bases. CDR3 length: 14 residues.

This chain joins TRBV11-2 and TRBJ1-3, with D maybe TRBD1 (5 bases). The CDR3 runs 14 residues. V lost 3 bases, J lost 4 bases, and 10 bases lay in between. Germline CDR1 is SGHAT and CDR2 is FQNNGV. This CDR3 reads CASSFQGAGNTIYF. The CDR3 DNA reads as TGTGCCAGCAGCTTTCAAGGGGCCGGAAACACCATATATTTT. The full variable domain, completed using reference TRBV11-2 and TRBJ1-3, is EAGVAQSPRYKIIEKRQSVAFWCNPISGHATLYWYQQILGQGPKLLIQFQNNGVVDDSQLPKDRFSAERLKGVDSTLKIQPAKLEDSAVYLCASSFQGAGNTIYFGEGSWLTVV.

The gene calls are TRBV9 and TRBJ2-2; a weak D match, TRBD2 (6 bases). The CDR3 is made up of 15 amino acids. V lost 0 bases and J 5 bases, leaving 11 bases between the germline ends. Per germline, CDR1 SGDLS and CDR2 YYNGEE. In nucleotides, the CDR3 is TGTGCCAGCAGCGTAGAAGGTGGAGGGACCGGGGAGCTGTTTTTT. It is translated as CASSVEGGGTGELFF. Based on the CDR3 plus reference TRBV9 and TRBJ2-2, the full variable domain is DSGVTQTPKHLITATGQRVTLRCSPRSGDLSVYWYQQSLDQGLQFLIQYYNGEERAKGNILERFSAQQFPDLHSELNLSSLELGDSALYFCASSVEGGGTGELFFGEGSRLTVL.

The chain recombines TRBV29-1 with TRBJ1-1; 8 positions match TRBD1. The CDR3 loop spans 13 amino acids. Germline assignment: CDR1 SQVTM and CDR2 ANQGSEA. Trimming cost V 6 bases and J 3 bases; bases outside gene matches: 6. The CDR3 region is CSVDSQGDTEAFF. DNA for the CDR3: TGCAGCGTGGATTCACAGGGGGACACTGAAGCTTTCTTT.

This chain links TRBV9 with TRBJ2-1; TRBD1 might be the D (5 bases). This CDR3 has 15 amino acids. Looked up from germline, CDR1 is SGDLS and CDR2 is YYNGEE. The V gene lost 0 bases and the J gene lost 2 bases, with 9 bases spanning the gap. CDR3 region: CASSVGTGPYNEQFF. The CDR3 nucleotides read TGTGCCAGCAGCGTAGGTACAGGCCCCTACAATGAGCAGTTCTTC.